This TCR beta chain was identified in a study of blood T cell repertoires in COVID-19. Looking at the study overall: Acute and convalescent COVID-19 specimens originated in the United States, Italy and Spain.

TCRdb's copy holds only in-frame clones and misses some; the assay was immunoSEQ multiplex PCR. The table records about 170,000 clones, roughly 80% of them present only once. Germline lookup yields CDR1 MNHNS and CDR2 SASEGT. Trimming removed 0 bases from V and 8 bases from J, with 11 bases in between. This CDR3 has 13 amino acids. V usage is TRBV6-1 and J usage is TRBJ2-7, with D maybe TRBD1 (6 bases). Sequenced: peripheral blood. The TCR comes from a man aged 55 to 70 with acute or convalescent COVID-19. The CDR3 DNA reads TGTGCCAGCAGTGAAGCATTGCAGGGGAAGCAGTACTTC. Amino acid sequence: CASSEALQGKQYF.